What follows is one TCR beta chain and its context. This CDR3 is 18 amino acids long. From germline, CDR1 is ENHRY and CDR2 SYGVKD. The ends lost 9 bases at V and 2 bases at J; junction bases unmatched: 15. The sample comes from a study of shared T cell receptors in the human thymus. Clones were sequenced by immunoSEQ multiplex PCR, and TCRdb holds only the in-frame ones, with some missing. The table lists 700,000 to 750,000 clones, approximately 85% of them singletons. The same specimen was also included in a second study, on human thymus T cells. From that paper: Having surgery to correct congenital heart defects, healthy Finnish infants acted as the donors.

The receptor's source is a girl less than two years old with a congenital heart defect. The rearrangement joins TRBV10-3 to TRBJ2-7; 14 nucleotides align to TRBD2. The sequencing input was thymocytes. Written as DNA, the CDR3 is TGTGCCATGGCCAATCGGACTAGCGGGGGGTCCACACCCTACGAGCAGTACTTC. It is translated as CAMANRTSGGSTPYEQYF.